The 22 T cell receptor beta chains below come from one sample, sequenced in a study of cytomegalovirus exposure and HLA in healthy donors (dated by TCRdb to 2016 to 2017). The library was made by the immunoSEQ multiplex PCR assay. The multiplex PCR relied on a mix of 60 forward primers for TCR Vbeta segments and 13 reverse primers for TCR Jbeta segments. TCRdb provides this immuneACCESS table in a form limited to in-frame rearrangements. Some clones are lacking; in checked studies, under half of them reflect an unresolved V gene, and why the rest are absent is not known. The sample contains approximately 81,000 clones, roughly four fifths of them found a single time. 6.2% of the sample belongs to the ten largest clones. The sequenced sample consisted of PBMCs. The receptor source for this set is a woman between 45 and 60 years old in good health and CMV-seropositive.

The genes are TRBV9 and TRBJ1-3, with D possibly TRBD1 on 5 matching bases. CDR3 length equals 16 residues. V shed 0 bases and J shed 2 bases, with 12 bases lying between them. The V gene's germline CDR1 is SGDLS and CDR2 YYNGEE. CDR3 DNA sequence: TGTGCCAGCAGCGTAGCTGGGGGGGAGGCTGGAAACACCATATATTTT. Its translation: CASSVAGGEAGNTIYF.

The chain is built from TRBV10-2 and TRBJ1-1; the D gene is possibly TRBD1 (6 bases). The germline CDR1 and CDR2 sequences are WSHSY and SAAADI. Trimming pared 2 bases from V and 4 bases from J, leaving 11 bases between. The CDR3 sequence is 14 residues long. CDR3 in amino acids: CASSENRVGTEAFF. The CDR3 region has the DNA TGCGCCAGCAGTGAGAACAGGGTAGGCACTGAAGCTTTCTTT.

The chain couples TRBV14 to TRBJ2-2; D is uncertain. The CDR3 extends over 14 amino acids. With 1 base removed from V and 0 bases from J, the gap between germline ends came to 3 bases. Germline V gene sequence: CDR1 SGHDN, CDR2 FVKESK. The CDR3 loop reads CASSQATNTGELFF. CDR3 nucleotides: TGTGCCAGCAGCCAAGCTACGAACACCGGGGAGCTGTTTTTT.

The V gene is TRBV6-1, the J gene TRBJ2-7; 7 bases align to TRBD1. In germline, CDR1 is MNHNS, CDR2 SASEGT. The CDR3 consists of 15 residues. The junction had 8 bases not matched to a gene; V was cut back by 6 bases and J by 0 bases. In DNA form, the CDR3 reads TGTGCCAGCAGGGCAGGACAGGCCAGCTCCTACGAGCAGTACTTC. It codes for CASRAGQASSYEQYF.

The chain links TRBV5-6 to TRBJ2-5, with 7 bases aligning to TRBD1. This CDR3 spans 14 amino acids. The V gene end was trimmed by 3 bases and the J gene end by 3 bases; junction bases not matched to a gene: 5. Germline CDR1 is SGHDT and CDR2 is YYEEEE. Written as DNA, the CDR3 is TGTGCCAGCAGCTACAGGGGAGTGAAAGAGACCCAGTACTTC. Protein product: CASSYRGVKETQYF.

J is TRBJ1-5 and V is TRBV5-1, with D possibly matching TRBD1 (6 bases). Between the trimmed V and J ends, which lost 2 bases and 3 bases, there was a span of 12 bases. The germline gives CDR1 SGHRS, CDR2 YFSETQ. The CDR3 has 15 amino acids. The CDR3 here is CASSFRGHPNQPQHF. The CDR3, as DNA: TGCGCCAGCAGCTTCAGGGGTCACCCCAATCAGCCCCAGCATTTT.

In this sample, this clone turned up a few times. This rearrangement joins TRBV9 to TRBJ2-7; 9 nucleotides agree with TRBD1. J lost 9 bases, V lost 3 bases, and 4 bases had no gene match. The CDR3 is 12 amino acids. In germline, CDR1 is SGDLS, CDR2 YYNGEE. CDR3: CASSAGTGLQYF. CDR3 nucleotides: TGTGCCAGCAGCGCCGGGACAGGGCTGCAGTACTTC.

J is TRBJ2-3 and V is TRBV7-9; 7 nucleotides agree with TRBD2. The CDR3 runs to 15 residues. Trimming removed 5 bases from V and 4 bases from J; junction bases left unmatched: 9. In germline, CDR1 is SEHNR, CDR2 FQNEAQ (reference sequence). The CDR3 nucleotides are TGTGCCAGCAGCGACCGAGCGGGAAGTGCAGATACGCAGTATTTT. It is translated as CASSDRAGSADTQYF.

V and J are TRBV30 and TRBJ1-2; no definite D call. The CDR3 consists of 12 residues. Per germline, CDR1 GTSNPN and CDR2 SVGIG (reference sequence). V was clipped by 2 bases and J by 3 bases, with 7 bases between them. As DNA, the CDR3 is TGTGCCTGGAGTCCCCTCGACTATGGCTACACCTTC. This sequence encodes CAWSPLDYGYTF.

The chain joins TRBV5-1 to TRBJ2-3; 12 bases fit TRBD2. After removal of 5 bases from V and 3 bases from J, the junction contained 4 bases not matched to a gene. Germline loops: CDR1 SGHRS, CDR2 YFSETQ. There are 15 residues in the CDR3. The CDR3 loop is CASSSGLAGTDTQYF. CDR3 nucleotides: TGCGCCAGCAGTTCGGGACTAGCGGGTACAGATACGCAGTATTTT.

The genes are TRBV2 and TRBJ1-1, with D uncertain. Germline V lookup: CDR1 SNHLY, CDR2 FYNNEI. V shed 7 bases and J shed 1 base, with 10 bases lying between them. The CDR3 sequence is 13 residues long. Here the CDR3 reads CASTVGGNTEAFF. The CDR3, as DNA: TGTGCCAGCACGGTTGGAGGGAACACTGAAGCTTTCTTT.

This sequence joins TRBV6-1 and TRBJ2-1; possibly TRBD1 for D (6 bases). The CDR3 has 15 residues. CDR1 MNHNS and CDR2 SASEGT come from the germline V gene. The V and J ends lost 7 bases and 2 bases respectively, with 15 bases between them. The CDR3 reads CASKEGTYPYNEQFF. CDR3 sequence (DNA): TGTGCCAGCAAAGAAGGGACATATCCCTACAATGAGCAGTTCTTC.

The chain is built from TRBV10-2 and TRBJ1-1; 9 nucleotides line up with TRBD1. J gave up 5 bases and V 3 bases, and 4 bases lay outside the gene matches. Germline loops: CDR1 WSHSY, CDR2 SAAADI. There are 14 residues in the CDR3. The CDR3 DNA reads TGCGCCAGCAGTGAATCGGACAGGGGAACTGAAGCTTTCTTT. Its translation: CASSESDRGTEAFF.

The chain joins TRBV2 to TRBJ2-3, with 9 nucleotides matching TRBD1. Trimming at V came to 5 bases and at J to 1 base, leaving 13 bases not matched to a gene. Germline CDR1 reads SNHLY; CDR2 reads FYNNEI. The CDR3 is 18 amino acids. CDR3 region: CASSYRDRAIVGTDTQYF. The CDR3 nucleotides are TGTGCCAGCAGTTACCGGGACAGGGCGATCGTTGGCACAGATACGCAGTATTTT.

The V and J genes are TRBV25-1 and TRBJ2-7, with D unresolved. Trimming left V 7 bases short and J 3 bases short, with 16 bases between. CDR1 and CDR2 from the germline V gene are MGHDK and SYGVNS. The CDR3 is 14 residues long. The CDR3 nucleotides read TGTGCCAGCACGCCCCCCGGAAGACACTACGAGCAGTACTTC. The encoded protein is CASTPPGRHYEQYF.

V and J are TRBV5-1 and TRBJ2-1, with 8 bases that match TRBD1. With V trimmed by 3 bases and J by 2 bases, 13 bases remained unmatched. The CDR3 is 18 residues long. Germline V gives CDR1 SGHRS, CDR2 YFSETQ. The CDR3 reads CASSSPEKDRVTYNEQFF. DNA for the CDR3: TGCGCCAGCAGCTCCCCTGAAAAGGACAGGGTCACCTACAATGAGCAGTTCTTC.

The V and J genes are TRBV19 and TRBJ2-7, with TRBD2 matching over 14 bases. The CDR3 is made up of 17 amino acids. V was clipped by 4 bases and J by 3 bases; unmatched bases: 8. Germline V gene data show CDR1 as LNHDA and CDR2 as SQIVND (reference sequence). CDR3 sequence reads: CASSSHGTSGSLYEQYF. CDR3 coding DNA: TGTGCCAGTAGTAGCCACGGGACTAGCGGGAGCCTCTACGAGCAGTACTTC.

This clone has a handful of counts. The J gene is TRBJ2-1, the V gene TRBV11-2, with 12 positions matching TRBD2. The V and J ends lost 0 bases and 7 bases, in that order; junction bases with no gene match: 7. Germline CDR1 is SGHAT and CDR2 is FQNNGV. This CDR3 comprises 17 residues. The chain's CDR3 is CASSLDPSGRARNEQFF. In DNA, the CDR3 is TGTGCCAGCAGCTTAGATCCTAGCGGGAGGGCCCGGAATGAGCAGTTCTTC.

The chain recombines TRBV11-3 with TRBJ2-3; 12 bases match TRBD2. Germline V lookup: CDR1 SGHNT, CDR2 YENEEA. The J segment lost 5 bases and the V segment lost 2 bases, leaving 5 bases of the junction unmatched. The CDR3 is made up of 16 amino acids. The CDR3 here is CASSLKLAGGIDTQYF. Here the CDR3 DNA reads TGTGCCAGCAGCTTAAAGCTAGCGGGAGGGATAGATACGCAGTATTTT.

The V call is TRBV15, the J call TRBJ2-5; TRBD2 agrees at 13 bases. The CDR3 runs to 15 residues. Per germline, CDR1 LNHNV and CDR2 YYDKDF (reference sequence). Trimming at V came to 4 bases and at J to 3 bases, leaving 2 bases not matched to a gene. The CDR3 DNA sequence: TGTGCCACCAGCAAGGGGACTAGCGGGAAAGAGACCCAGTACTTC. It specifies CATSKGTSGKETQYF.

The chain couples TRBV10-3 to TRBJ1-3; a weak D match, TRBD1 (6 bases). V dropped 2 bases and J dropped 4 bases, with 9 bases sitting between them. This CDR3 contains 14 residues. Germline CDR1 is ENHRY and CDR2 is SYGVKD. The CDR3 sequence: CAISETGTGNTIYF. The DNA for the CDR3 is TGTGCCATCAGTGAGACAGGGACGGGAAACACCATATATTTT.

This clone showed up just once. The chain employs TRBV2 and TRBJ1-2, with D tentatively TRBD1 (5 bases). Trimming removed 5 bases from V and 2 bases from J, with 9 bases in between. Germline V gene sequence: CDR1 SNHLY, CDR2 FYNNEI. The CDR3 contains 13 residues. CDR3 region: CASSRSGNYGYTF. DNA for the CDR3: TGTGCCAGCAGTAGGTCAGGGAACTATGGCTACACCTTC.